One sample yielded the 30 T cell receptor beta chains listed below, sequenced in a study of T-cell reconstitution after alpha-beta-depleted transplantation in children. Unique molecular identifiers were incorporated into the prepared TCRbeta library. Each CDR3 protein is one row after TCRdb ran MiXCR on the PCR reads. The sample has a few hundred thousand distinct CDR3 sequences, 10% seen once; the top ten hold less than 2.5%. Material: PBMCs from the stem cell graft donor, obtained from the stem cell graft. The receptors stem from a human donor who donated a stem cell graft to a child with acute lymphoblastic leukemia.

The V call is TRBV7-9, the J call TRBJ2-7; D gene unclear. V was pared by 4 bases and J by 4 bases, with 11 bases between. Germline loops: CDR1 SEHNR, CDR2 FQNEAQ (reference sequence). The CDR3 length is 13 residues. CDR3 region: CASSSSPPYEQYF. For the CDR3, the DNA is TGTGCCAGCAGCTCCTCACCTCCATACGAGCAGTACTTC.

This clonotype was detected ten times or more. This chain links TRBV27 with TRBJ2-7; 12 bases match TRBD2. The germline V gene encodes CDR1 MNHEY and CDR2 SMNVEV (reference sequence). CDR3 length: 14 residues. V was clipped by 6 bases and J by 5 bases; unmatched bases: 5. The CDR3 sequence is CASRDLAGGNEQYF. The CDR3, as DNA: TGTGCCAGCAGGGACCTAGCGGGAGGGAACGAGCAGTACTTC.

The chain joins TRBV3-1 to TRBJ2-3, with 7 bases fitting TRBD2. The CDR3 length is 14 residues. The trim removed 4 bases at V and 2 bases at J, leaving 3 bases unmatched. CDR1 LGHDT and CDR2 YNNKEL come from the germline V gene (reference sequence). The CDR3 sequence is CASSPRDYTDTQYF. The CDR3 bases are TGTGCCAGCAGCCCCCGGGACTACACAGATACGCAGTATTTT.

The chain uses TRBV7-8 and TRBJ2-7, with TRBD2 identical over 10 bases. Germline CDR1 is SGHVS and CDR2 is FQNEAQ. The CDR3 extends over 15 amino acids. With V trimmed by 3 bases and J by 0 bases, 2 bases remained unmatched. CDR3 sequence: CASSFRLAGSYEQYF. CDR3 coding DNA: TGTGCCAGCAGCTTTCGACTAGCGGGCTCCTACGAGCAGTACTTC.

This clonotype was found a few times. The chain combines TRBV5-1 with TRBJ2-5; 9 bases are shared with TRBD2. This CDR3 comprises 15 residues. Germline V lookup: CDR1 SGHRS, CDR2 YFSETQ. V gave up 0 bases and J gave up 5 bases; unmatched junction bases: 5. CDR3 DNA sequence: TGCGCCAGCAGCTTGGCCCTAGCGGGGACGGAGACCCAGTACTTC. This encodes CASSLALAGTETQYF.

This clonotype was seen a handful of times. The chain employs TRBV7-3 and TRBJ2-3; 9 bases are a match to TRBD2. J gave up 1 base and V 2 bases, and 4 bases lay outside the gene matches. The CDR3 loop spans 16 amino acids. The germline V gene has CDR1 SGHTA and CDR2 FQGTGA. The chain's CDR3 is CASSLGAGGGTDTQYF. The CDR3 DNA sequence: TGTGCCAGCAGCTTAGGGGCGGGAGGGGGCACAGATACGCAGTATTTT. Combining the CDR3 with reference TRBV7-3 and TRBJ2-3 gives the whole variable domain GAGVSQTPSNKVTEKGKYVELRCDPISGHTALYWYRQSLGQGPEFLIYFQGTGAADDSGLPNDRFFAVRPEGSVSTLKIQRTERGDSAVYLCASSLGAGGGTDTQYFGPGTRLTVL.

This clonotype was seen a few times. This rearrangement joins TRBV5-1 to TRBJ2-7, with 7 bases aligning to TRBD2. Losses at the gene ends were 1 base for V and 2 bases for J; bases not matched to a gene: 6. The CDR3 spans 15 residues. Germline assignment: CDR1 SGHRS and CDR2 YFSETQ. The CDR3 is CASSLRREATYEQYF. CDR3 nucleotides: TGCGCCAGCAGCTTGCGCCGGGAGGCGACCTACGAGCAGTACTTC.

The V and J genes are TRBV7-9 and TRBJ1-1; a weak D match, TRBD1 (5 bases). V was pared by 1 base and J by 4 bases, with 16 bases between. CDR1 is SEHNR and CDR2 is FQNEAQ in the germline V gene (reference sequence). The CDR3 sequence is 16 residues long. CDR3 bases: TGTGCCAGCAGCTTAGGAGGCGCGGGCAGGGTCACTGAAGCTTTCTTT. Translating gives CASSLGGAGRVTEAFF.

This clonotype was detected ten times or more. This rearrangement joins TRBV11-2 to TRBJ1-1, with TRBD1 identical over 10 bases. CDR1 and CDR2 from the germline V gene are SGHAT and FQNNGV. Germline trimming cut 5 bases from V and 1 base from J; bases unmatched to any gene: 7. The CDR3 extends over 16 amino acids. CDR3 DNA sequence: TGTGCCAGCAGCAAACCTAGACAGGGGGCGAACACTGAAGCTTTCTTT. As protein: CASSKPRQGANTEAFF.

This clonotype was seen more than once but under ten times. The chain is built from TRBV14 and TRBJ2-1; the D is unclear. The CDR3 is made up of 16 amino acids. Germline lookup yields CDR1 SGHDN and CDR2 FVKESK. Trimming took off 2 bases at V and 0 bases at J, with 11 bases between the two ends. The DNA for the CDR3 is TGTGCCAGCAGCCAACTCGGACCGTCCTCCTACAATGAGCAGTTCTTC. The encoded protein is CASSQLGPSSYNEQFF.

Worth noting for this clonotype: This may be a read error: a much more frequent sequence differs by one nucleotide. The chain joins TRBV7-7 to TRBJ2-1; D is perhaps TRBD1 (6 bases). Germline-derived CDR1 and CDR2 are SSHAT and FNYEAQ (reference sequence). The CDR3 sequence is 13 residues long. CDR3 loop: CATSPDSHNEQFF. The CDR3 DNA follows: TGTGCTACCAGCCCGGACAGCCACAATGAGCAGTTCTTC. The entire variable domain, with the rest obtained from reference TRBV7-7 and TRBJ2-1, is as follows: GAGVSQSPRYKVTKRGQDVTLRCDPISSHATLYWYQQALGQGPEFLTYFNYEAQPDKSGLPSDRFSAERPEGSISTLTIQRTEQRDSAMYRCATSPDSHNEQFFGPGTRLTVL.

This clonotype was observed a few times. The V and J genes are TRBV5-8 and TRBJ2-5; maybe TRBD1 (5 bases). V was shortened by 5 bases and J by 1 base, with 9 bases between the two germline ends. CDR3 length: 13 amino acids. Looked up from germline, CDR1 is SGHTS and CDR2 is YDEGEE. Here the CDR3 reads CASRVTGQETQYF. CDR3 nucleotides: TGTGCCAGCAGAGTTACAGGCCAAGAGACCCAGTACTTC.

The V call is TRBV6-2 or TRBV6-3, the J call TRBJ1-5; D is uncertain. CDR3 length: 9 amino acids. Deletions cut 8 bases from V and 12 bases from J, with 8 bases between. The germline CDR1 and CDR2 sequences are MNHEY and SVGEGT. The CDR3 sequence: CASGYNQHF. The CDR3 coding sequence is TGTGCCAGCGGGTACAACCAGCATTTT.

This clonotype was seen at least ten times. The chain combines TRBV29-1 with TRBJ2-3; 9 positions match TRBD1. V lost 7 bases to trimming and J lost 3 bases; unmatched junction nucleotides: 2. Germline V lookup: CDR1 SQVTM, CDR2 ANQGSEA. This CDR3 is built from 12 residues. CDR3 amino acids: CSGGQGTDTQYF. For the CDR3, the DNA is TGCAGCGGAGGACAGGGGACAGATACGCAGTATTTT.

This clonotype was observed many times. The chain uses TRBV20-1 and TRBJ1-1; unclear D gene. Trimming took 0 bases from V and 4 from J, leaving 6 bases between them. From germline, CDR1 is DFQATT and CDR2 SNEGSKA (reference sequence). The CDR3 sequence is 12 residues long. The CDR3 region has the DNA TGCAGTGCTAGAGATCCCACCACTGAAGCTTTCTTT. Amino acid sequence: CSARDPTTEAFF.

This clonotype was observed a handful of times. The gene calls are TRBV7-9 and TRBJ2-2, with D perhaps being TRBD1 or TRBD2 (6 bases each). Germline values: CDR1 SEHNR, CDR2 FQNEAQ (reference sequence). Trimming took 6 bases from V and 6 from J, leaving 17 bases between them. The CDR3 consists of 15 residues. In DNA form, the CDR3 reads TGTGCCAGCAGGCGAGCCACGGGGGCGGCCGGGGAGCTGTTTTTT. Its protein is CASRRATGAAGELFF.

By its share, this clonotype is medium-sized. V usage is TRBV29-1 and J usage is TRBJ2-1; tentative D call: TRBD1 (5 bases). CDR3 size: 13 residues. V was clipped by 6 bases and J by 3 bases, with 12 bases between them. The germline V gene encodes CDR1 SQVTM and CDR2 ANQGSEA. The CDR3 coding sequence is TGCAGCGTCCAGGGTGGGGTCTACAATGAGCAGTTCTTC. Its translation: CSVQGGVYNEQFF.

V gene TRBV5-1 combines with J gene TRBJ2-3; 9 bases fit TRBD2. Germline assignment: CDR1 SGHRS and CDR2 YFSETQ. This CDR3 region has 15 residues. V lost 4 bases, J lost 4 bases, and 7 bases stayed unmatched. The CDR3 sequence is CASSTRLAGSDTQYF. The DNA of the CDR3 is TGCGCCAGCAGCACGCGGCTAGCGGGATCAGATACGCAGTATTTT. Based on the CDR3 plus reference TRBV5-1 and TRBJ2-3, the full variable domain is KAGVTQTPRYLIKTRGQQVTLSCSPISGHRSVSWYQQTPGQGLQFLFEYFSETQRNKGNFPGRFSGRQFSNSRSEMNVSTLELGDSALYLCASSTRLAGSDTQYFGPGTRLTVL.

This clonotype appeared a few times. The CDR3 protein is CASSPKQGTYNEQFF. The DNA of the CDR3 is TGCGCCAGCAGCCCCAAACAGGGGACTTACAATGAGCAGTTCTTC. The V call is TRBV4-1, the J call TRBJ2-1, with D tentatively TRBD1 (7 bases). Germline CDR1 MGHRA, CDR2 YSYEKL. This CDR3 spans 15 amino acids. V gave up 4 bases and J gave up 4 bases, with 14 bases separating them.

This clonotype was recorded a few times. V usage is TRBV27 and J usage is TRBJ2-7; D ambiguous. The germline V gene has CDR1 MNHEY and CDR2 SMNVEV (reference sequence). With 3 bases removed from V and 3 bases from J, the gap between germline ends came to 9 bases. CDR3 length equals 13 residues. CDR3 bases: TGTGCCAGCAGTTTCTCCCTCCACTACGAGCAGTACTTC. Its protein is CASSFSLHYEQYF.

There are a few counts of this clonotype. This chain connects TRBV9 to TRBJ2-7, with D possibly TRBD1 on 5 matching bases. Per the germline V gene, CDR1 is SGDLS and CDR2 is YYNGEE. CDR3 length: 14 amino acids. The V gene lost 3 bases and the J gene lost 0 bases, with 10 bases spanning the gap. The CDR3 coding sequence is TGTGCCAGCAGCGACAGGTTCAACTCCTACGAGCAGTACTTC. Its protein is CASSDRFNSYEQYF.

The chain is built from TRBV18 and TRBJ2-1, with 11 bases identical to TRBD2. From germline, CDR1 is KGHSH and CDR2 LQKENI. Unmatched junction bases numbered 8, after V lost 2 bases and J lost 5 bases. The CDR3 runs 17 residues. The CDR3 sequence: CASSPRVLAGGHNEQFF. The CDR3 DNA reads TGTGCCAGCTCACCAAGGGTGCTAGCGGGAGGTCACAATGAGCAGTTCTTC.

This clonotype was observed a handful of times. The V gene is TRBV4-3, the J gene TRBJ1-2, with 7 bases matching TRBD1. This CDR3 region has 15 residues. CDR1 is LGHNA, CDR2 YSLEER, per germline. The V and J ends lost 3 bases and 6 bases, in that order; junction bases with no gene match: 10. Here the CDR3 DNA reads TGCGCCAGCAGCCAGGACAGGAGGTTGGGGCATGGCTACACCTTC. Translating gives CASSQDRRLGHGYTF.

There are a few counts of this clonotype. The chain employs TRBV12-3 or TRBV12-4 and TRBJ1-5; maybe TRBD1 (5 bases). The CDR3 is 17 residues long. The V gene lost 0 bases and the J gene lost 0 bases, with 12 bases spanning the gap. CDR3 loop: CASSLALGTASNQPQHF. CDR3 nucleotide sequence: TGTGCCAGCAGTTTAGCGCTAGGGACGGCTAGCAATCAGCCCCAGCATTTT.

This clonotype occurred many times. Compared with germline, one end of the junction differs, possibly owing to a read error. The V gene is TRBV7-8, the J gene TRBJ2-5, with D possibly called TRBD1 or TRBD2 (5 bases each). Germline CDR1 is SGHVS and CDR2 is FQNEAQ. This CDR3 comprises 14 residues. Here the CDR3 DNA reads TGCGCCAGCAGCTCGGACGGGACGGAGTGGACCCAGTACTTC. It yields the protein CASSSDGTEWTQYF.

This clonotype has at least ten counts. For the CDR3, the DNA is TGTGCCAGCAGTGAAGGATCAGCGGGCTCTCGCCAGACCCAGTACTTC. Encoded protein: CASSEGSAGSRQTQYF. V and J are TRBV6-1 and TRBJ2-5; perhaps TRBD2 as D (6 bases). This CDR3 contains 16 residues. CDR1 and CDR2 from the germline V gene are MNHNS and SASEGT. The V gene lost 1 base and the J gene lost 6 bases, with 18 bases spanning the gap.

The gene calls are TRBV20-1 and TRBJ1-6; TRBD1 is a possible D gene (5 bases). Germline assignment: CDR1 DFQATT and CDR2 SNEGSKA (reference sequence). CDR3 length: 15 amino acids. V lost 5 bases, J lost 4 bases, and 15 bases lay in between. CDR3 DNA: TGCAGTGCTCCTCTCCCCCAGGGATATAATTCACCCCTCCACTTT. Its protein product is CSAPLPQGYNSPLHF.

This clonotype was seen many times. A much larger clone differs from this one at a single base, so this may be a read error. The chain carries TRBV4-2 and TRBJ2-6; D possibly corresponds to TRBD2 (6 bases). CDR1 is LGHNA and CDR2 is YNFKEQ in the germline V gene. The CDR3 has 16 amino acids. The CDR3 here is CASSQDSGSGANGLTF. In DNA form, the CDR3 reads TGTGCCAGCAGCCAAGATAGCGGCTCTGGGGCCAACGGCCTGACTTTC.

The gene calls are TRBV28 and TRBJ1-1; D uncertain. V shed 6 bases and J shed 0 bases, with 11 bases lying between them. Germline V gene sequence: CDR1 MDHEN, CDR2 SYDVKM. CDR3 size: 14 residues. The CDR3, as DNA: TGTGCCAGCAGGGACGGACCACTGAACACTGAAGCTTTCTTT. Its protein is CASRDGPLNTEAFF. Filled out from reference TRBV28 and TRBJ1-1, the complete variable domain reads DVKVTQSSRYLVKRTGEKVFLECVQDMDHENMFWYRQDPGLGLRLIYFSYDVKMKEKGDIPEGYSVSREKKERFSLILESASTNQTSMYLCASRDGPLNTEAFFGQGTRLTVV.

The rearrangement joins TRBV20-1 to TRBJ2-5; D may be TRBD2 (5 bases). CDR1 DFQATT and CDR2 SNEGSKA come from the germline V gene (reference sequence). This CDR3 spans 13 amino acids. V lost 0 bases to trimming and J lost 4 bases, with 9 bases between them. The CDR3 DNA sequence: TGCAGTGCTAGAGATATGAGGGCAGAGACCCAGTACTTC. It encodes CSARDMRAETQYF.